One sample yielded the 18 T cell receptor beta chains listed below, sequenced in a study of blood T cell repertoires in COVID-19. Assay used: immunoSEQ multiplex PCR; TCRdb lists only in-frame clones, some missing. The sample has about 150,000 clones; roughly 80% are singletons. The sample was peripheral blood. All receptors derive from a man aged 65-85 years with acute or convalescent COVID-19.

CDR3 DNA: TGTGCCAGCTCAGGGGGCAGGCCCCTCTCTGGGGCCAACGTCCTGACTTTC. Protein: CASSGGRPLSGANVLTF. V is TRBV18 and J is TRBJ2-6; TRBD1 is a possible D gene (6 bases). Germline CDR1 and CDR2: KGHSH and LQKENI. CDR3 length: 17 amino acids. The V and J ends lost 5 bases and 0 bases respectively, with 14 bases between them.

This clone was seen only once. The junction departs from germline at one end; a sequencing error may be responsible. This sequence joins TRBV6-4 and TRBJ2-1; 12 nucleotides match TRBD1. CDR3 length: 15 amino acids. Germline CDR1 reads MRHNA; CDR2 reads SNTAGT. The CDR3 DNA reads TGTGCCAGCAGTGAATATCCGGGACAGGGGGCGTTTGTGGTCTTC. The encoded protein is CASSEYPGQGAFVVF.

The chain combines TRBV5-5 with TRBJ1-2; D unresolved. The CDR3 is 16 amino acids. The V end lost 2 bases, the J end lost 4 bases, and 18 bases lay between the germline ends. CDR1 and CDR2 from the germline V gene are SGHKS and YYEKEE (reference sequence). The CDR3 bases are TGTGCCAGCAGCTTCGTAAGGGAGATAACCCCCTATGGCTACACCTTC. It codes for CASSFVREITPYGYTF.

The chain joins TRBV6-2 or TRBV6-3 to TRBJ1-6, with no clear D. The CDR3 contains 15 residues. Germline values: CDR1 MNHEY, CDR2 SVGEGT. The ends were cut back, 5 bases at V and 10 bases at J, with 18 bases in the middle. CDR3 sequence: CASSGRNERGSPLHF. The CDR3 DNA sequence: TGTGCCAGCAGTGGCAGGAATGAACGCGGGTCACCCCTCCACTTT.

The V call is TRBV7-8, the J call TRBJ1-1; D gene unclear. CDR3 length equals 14 residues. CDR1 is SGHVS and CDR2 is FQNEAQ in the germline V gene. Trimming stripped 3 bases from V and 1 base from J, with 9 bases between. The CDR3 sequence: CASSLRSPNTEAFF. The CDR3 DNA reads TGTGCCAGCAGCTTGAGGAGCCCGAACACTGAAGCTTTCTTT.

This chain uses TRBV28 with TRBJ1-2; TRBD1 aligns across 7 bases. V lost 6 bases and J lost 4; bases outside the gene matches: 8. The CDR3 has 14 residues. Germline CDR1 and CDR2: MDHEN and SYDVKM. The CDR3 is CASRTPTGPYGYTF. As DNA, the CDR3 is TGTGCCAGCAGGACCCCGACAGGGCCCTATGGCTACACCTTC.

V is TRBV28 and J is TRBJ1-5; 7 bases agree with TRBD1. Germline V gives CDR1 MDHEN, CDR2 SYDVKM. The CDR3 runs 17 residues. V shed 3 bases, J shed 2 bases, and the junction held 10 bases outside the gene matches. CDR3 bases: TGTGCCAGCAGTTTTGTCGCAGAGGGGGCTGGCAATCAGCCCCAGCATTTT. It encodes CASSFVAEGAGNQPQHF.

V is TRBV6-1 and J is TRBJ2-3; 9 nucleotides align to TRBD2. Per germline, CDR1 MNHNS and CDR2 SASEGT. V shed 2 bases, J shed 1 base, and the junction held 4 bases outside the gene matches. The CDR3 covers 16 residues. CDR3 loop: CASSEYAGGRTDTQYF. The CDR3 coding sequence is TGTGCCAGCAGTGAATACGCGGGGGGGCGCACAGATACGCAGTATTTT.

This sequence joins TRBV3-1 (or the pseudogene TRBV3-2) and TRBJ1-4, with a weak D call TRBD1 (6 bases). The V end lost 4 bases, the J end lost 8 bases, and 17 bases lay between the germline ends. Germline assignment: CDR1 LGHDT and CDR2 YNNKEL (reference sequence). The length of the CDR3 is 15 residues. The CDR3 DNA reads as TGTGCCAGCAGCCTCAGGACAGTCGAAGGAGAAAAACTGTTTTTT. This codes for CASSLRTVEGEKLFF.

The chain employs TRBV27 and TRBJ1-6, with D hard to call. The V gene lost 0 bases and the J gene lost 5 bases, with 11 bases spanning the gap. CDR1 is MNHEY and CDR2 is SMNVEV in the germline V gene (reference sequence). The CDR3 spans 16 residues. The CDR3 reads CASSLSGGKDNSPLHF. DNA of the CDR3: TGTGCCAGCAGTTTATCGGGCGGGAAGGATAATTCACCCCTCCACTTT.

V and J are TRBV3-1 (or the pseudogene TRBV3-2) and TRBJ1-2; D remains ambiguous. From germline, CDR1 is LGHDT and CDR2 YNNKEL (reference sequence). CDR3 length: 14 amino acids. Deletions cut 0 bases from V and 1 base from J, with 6 bases between. The CDR3, as DNA: TGTGCCAGCAGCCAAGACACATATAACTATGGCTACACCTTC. It codes for CASSQDTYNYGYTF.

Notes on this clone: One end of the junction is discordant with germline, which a read error may explain. This chain joins TRBV19 and TRBJ2-3, with TRBD2 matching over 9 bases. CDR1 and CDR2 (germline): LNHDA, SQIVND (reference sequence). The CDR3 extends over 18 amino acids. The chain's CDR3 is CAGSLGSGSGSGTDTQYF. The CDR3 DNA sequence: TGTGCCGGTAGTTTGGGTAGCGGGAGTGGCTCGGGCACAGATACGCAGTATTTT.

This clone appeared a single time. Written as DNA, the CDR3 is TGCGCCAGCAGCTTGGCGCAGGTAAGGAACACTGAAGCTTTCTTT. Translating it yields CASSLAQVRNTEAFF. The genes are TRBV5-1 and TRBJ1-1; D remains unclear. This CDR3 is built from 15 residues. Germline lookup yields CDR1 SGHRS and CDR2 YFSETQ. Trimming stripped 0 bases from V and 1 base from J, with 10 bases between.

This chain joins TRBV28 and TRBJ2-1; 8 bases map to TRBD2. Germline CDR1 and CDR2: MDHEN and SYDVKM. The junction had 8 bases not matched to a gene; V was cut back by 5 bases and J by 5 bases. The CDR3 runs 15 residues. For the CDR3, the DNA is TGTGCCAGCAGTGCGAGCGGGGGCCTCAACAATGAGCAGTTCTTC. Its translation is CASSASGGLNNEQFF.

This rearrangement joins TRBV5-1 to TRBJ2-1; D is undetermined. Germline V gives CDR1 SGHRS, CDR2 YFSETQ. With 5 bases removed from V and 4 bases from J, the gap between germline ends came to 10 bases. The CDR3 extends over 13 amino acids. CDR3 nucleotide sequence: TGCGCCAGCAGAGAAAGAGAATACAATGAGCAGTTCTTC. It codes for CASREREYNEQFF.

The chain employs TRBV10-3 and TRBJ2-5; 11 positions match TRBD2. V was clipped by 5 bases and J by 5 bases; unmatched bases: 7. The CDR3 spans 15 residues. In germline, CDR1 is ENHRY, CDR2 SYGVKD. The CDR3 spells CAISLSGGARETQYF. CDR3 bases: TGTGCCATCAGTCTTAGCGGGGGGGCTCGGGAGACCCAGTACTTC.

Only a few counts were recorded for this clone. This chain links TRBV5-1 with TRBJ2-3; D uncertain. Germline CDR1 and CDR2: SGHRS and YFSETQ. V was shortened by 8 bases and J by 0 bases, with 13 bases between the two germline ends. This CDR3 has 14 residues. The CDR3 spells CASHSERSTDTQYF. In DNA, the CDR3 is TGCGCCAGTCACTCGGAGAGAAGCACAGATACGCAGTATTTT.

This rearrangement joins TRBV5-5 to TRBJ2-2; unclear D gene. This CDR3 region has 15 residues. V dropped 3 bases and J dropped 1 base, with 10 bases sitting between them. The V gene's germline CDR1 is SGHKS and CDR2 YYEKEE (reference sequence). CDR3 in DNA: TGTGCCAGCAGCTCCCAGAGCGAGAACACCGGGGAGCTGTTTTTT. Its translation is CASSSQSENTGELFF.